This passage covers 26 T cell receptor beta chains from one sample sequenced in a study of shared clonotypes between healthy human individuals. Profiled with immunoSEQ multiplex PCR; TCRdb holds only in-frame clones, not every one. The sample has fewer than 850,000 clones, 80% to 95% seen once. Specimen: memory CD8+ T cells from PBMCs. The subset: CD45RO+ cells pooled with CCR7-negative TemRA cells. Source of these receptors: a man aged 18 to 30 in good health. Some clones in this sample may be carry-over from other donors' samples.

The chain carries TRBV5-1 and TRBJ1-1; D not certain. Germline V gene lookup returns CDR1 SGHRS and CDR2 YFSETQ. The V gene lost 4 bases and the J gene lost 1 base, with 11 bases spanning the gap. This CDR3 comprises 14 residues. CDR3 in amino acids: CASSGIYANTEAFF. In DNA form, the CDR3 reads TGCGCCAGCAGCGGAATCTACGCGAACACTGAAGCTTTCTTT.

V is TRBV9 and J is TRBJ1-3; D unclear. The CDR3 contains 15 residues. Germline assignment: CDR1 SGDLS and CDR2 YYNGEE. Trimming shortened V by 3 bases and J by 0 bases, and 10 bases separated the two germline ends. The CDR3 loop reads CASSAGRDSGNTIYF. DNA of the CDR3: TGTGCCAGCAGCGCTGGGCGAGACTCTGGAAACACCATATATTTT.

The chain links TRBV15 to TRBJ1-1; D unresolved. Germline V gene lookup returns CDR1 LNHNV and CDR2 YYDKDF (reference sequence). CDR3 length: 15 amino acids. V was clipped by 6 bases and J by 4 bases, with 18 bases between them. This chain's CDR3 is CATSNSPTVGTEAFF. The CDR3 nucleotides are TGTGCCACCAGTAACAGTCCGACCGTCGGCACTGAAGCTTTCTTT.

With regard to this clone: Other nucleotide sequences from this sample produce the same CDR3. This rearrangement joins TRBV14 to TRBJ1-2; the D is unclear. CDR1 is SGHDN, CDR2 FVKESK, per germline. Trimming shortened V by 1 base and J by 4 bases, and 10 bases separated the two germline ends. This CDR3 is built from 14 residues. The CDR3 region has the DNA TGTGCCAGCAGCCAAGGAACGGGATTCTATGGCTACACCTTC. Its translation: CASSQGTGFYGYTF. Variable domain in full (rest from reference TRBV14 and TRBJ1-2): EAGVTQFPSHSVIEKGQTVTLRCDPISGHDNLYWYRRVMGKEIKFLLHFVKESKQDESGMPNNRFLAERTGGTYSTLKVQPAELEDSGVYFCASSQGTGFYGYTFGSGTRLTVV.

The V gene is TRBV27, the J gene TRBJ2-3, with D perhaps assigned TRBD1 or TRBD2 (5 bases each). V was clipped by 2 bases and J by 2 bases, with 14 bases between them. Per germline, CDR1 MNHEY and CDR2 SMNVEV (reference sequence). This CDR3 has 16 residues. CDR3 nucleotide sequence: TGTGCCAGCAGTTTACTGAGGGGAACCCCCACAGATACGCAGTATTTT. Encoded protein: CASSLLRGTPTDTQYF.

The V and J genes are TRBV14 and TRBJ1-1; D is perhaps TRBD1 (5 bases). The CDR3 runs 12 residues. From germline, CDR1 is SGHDN and CDR2 FVKESK. Trimming removed 6 bases at V and 7 bases at J, with 12 bases between. In nucleotides, the CDR3 is TGTGCCAGCAGTCACGGGGGGGGTGAAGCTTTCTTT. Protein: CASSHGGGEAFF. The variable domain in full, completed from reference TRBV14 and TRBJ1-1, reads EAGVTQFPSHSVIEKGQTVTLRCDPISGHDNLYWYRRVMGKEIKFLLHFVKESKQDESGMPNNRFLAERTGGTYSTLKVQPAELEDSGVYFCASSHGGGEAFFGQGTRLTVV.

The chain employs TRBV19 and TRBJ2-7; D is unresolved. Germline loops: CDR1 LNHDA, CDR2 SQIVND (reference sequence). The CDR3 has 14 amino acids. V was pared by 4 bases and J by 5 bases, with 15 bases between. The CDR3 here is CASSSRDLFDEQYF. The CDR3 region has the DNA TGTGCCAGTAGTAGCCGCGATTTGTTCGACGAGCAGTACTTC.

This rearrangement joins TRBV11-2 to TRBJ2-5; 8 bases agree with TRBD1. Germline CDR1 SGHAT, CDR2 FQNNGV. This CDR3 region has 18 residues. V was clipped by 0 bases and J by 4 bases; unmatched bases: 13. CDR3 nucleotide sequence: TGTGCCAGCAGCTTAGACCCCTGGACAGGGAATTGGACAGAGACCCAGTACTTC. The encoded protein is CASSLDPWTGNWTETQYF.

The sample holds a few counts of this clone. V gene TRBV7-9 combines with J gene TRBJ2-1; 9 bases line up with TRBD2. The CDR3 contains 15 residues. Germline values: CDR1 SEHNR, CDR2 FQNEAQ (reference sequence). J was trimmed by 5 bases and V by 3 bases; bases with no gene match: 5. The CDR3 nucleotides are TGTGCCAGCAGCTTTGGTGCGGGAGGGCACAATGAGCAGTTCTTC. Translating gives CASSFGAGGHNEQFF. The whole variable domain, remainder taken from reference TRBV7-9 and TRBJ2-1, is DTGVSQNPRHKITKRGQNVTFRCDPISEHNRLYWYRQTLGQGPEFLTYFQNEAQLEKSRLLSDRFSAERPKGSFSTLEIQRTEQGDSAMYLCASSFGAGGHNEQFFGPGTRLTVL.

V and J are TRBV7-8 and TRBJ2-7; a possible D gene is TRBD2 (5 bases). V was pared by 7 bases and J by 3 bases, with 10 bases between. CDR1 and CDR2 (germline): SGHVS, FQNEAQ. CDR3 length equals 12 residues. CDR3 nucleotide sequence: TGTGCCAGCAAAAGTGGAGGCTACGAGCAGTACTTC. Its protein is CASKSGGYEQYF.

This clone has only one observation. The rearrangement uses TRBV19 and TRBJ1-5, with 9 bases lining up with TRBD1. Germline lookup yields CDR1 LNHDA and CDR2 SQIVND (reference sequence). V lost 6 bases and J lost 0; bases outside the gene matches: 9. This CDR3 is 17 amino acids long. The CDR3 reads CASRLTGGAYSNQPQHF. In DNA form, the CDR3 reads TGTGCCAGTAGATTGACAGGGGGGGCATATAGCAATCAGCCCCAGCATTTT.

The chain links TRBV7-9 to TRBJ2-1; 7 bases are a match to TRBD2. V lost 8 bases, J lost 3 bases, and 16 bases stayed unmatched. The CDR3 has 17 amino acids. Germline V gene sequence: CDR1 SEHNR, CDR2 FQNEAQ (reference sequence). CDR3 loop: CASSGSGLADYYNEQFF. CDR3 sequence (DNA): TGTGCCAGCTCAGGTAGTGGGCTAGCGGACTACTACAATGAGCAGTTCTTC.

The chain links TRBV5-6 to TRBJ1-2; D perhaps matches TRBD1 (5 bases). The germline CDR1 and CDR2 sequences are SGHDT and YYEEEE. This CDR3 contains 15 residues. V gave up 0 bases and J gave up 5 bases, with 14 bases separating them. For the CDR3, the DNA is TGTGCCAGCAGCTTGGGCCAGGGCTCCCTATATGGCTACACCTTC. Amino acids: CASSLGQGSLYGYTF.

The CDR3 loop is CASSQDRPSGPNQPQHF. CDR3 bases: TGCGCCAGCAGCCAAGATCGGCCTTCGGGGCCGAATCAGCCCCAGCATTTT. The chain employs TRBV4-1 and TRBJ1-5, with a weak D call TRBD1 (5 bases). CDR3 length: 17 residues. The germline V and J ends were trimmed by 0 bases and 4 bases, with 16 bases remaining between them. CDR1 is MGHRA and CDR2 is YSYEKL in the germline V gene.

The chain is built from TRBV9 and TRBJ2-7; 11 positions agree with TRBD2. Germline V lookup: CDR1 SGDLS, CDR2 YYNGEE. This CDR3 is 14 amino acids long. J lost 5 bases, V lost 3 bases, and 4 bases had no gene match. This CDR3 reads CASSASGRSHEQYF. CDR3 bases: TGTGCCAGCAGCGCTAGCGGGAGGTCCCACGAGCAGTACTTC. Complete variable domain (other parts from reference TRBV9 and TRBJ2-7): DSGVTQTPKHLITATGQRVTLRCSPRSGDLSVYWYQQSLDQGLQFLIQYYNGEERAKGNILERFSAQQFPDLHSELNLSSLELGDSALYFCASSASGRSHEQYFGPGTRLTVT.

The chain recombines TRBV19 with TRBJ1-5; 7 nucleotides match TRBD1. The CDR3 is 16 amino acids. Looked up from germline, CDR1 is LNHDA and CDR2 is SQIVND (reference sequence). V lost 5 bases to trimming and J lost 3 bases; unmatched junction nucleotides: 10. The CDR3 is CASSPITGVPNQPQHF. Written as DNA, the CDR3 is TGTGCCAGTAGTCCCATTACAGGGGTCCCCAATCAGCCCCAGCATTTT.

This chain joins TRBV9 and TRBJ1-4, with D perhaps TRBD1 (5 bases). This CDR3 is built from 12 residues. Germline values: CDR1 SGDLS, CDR2 YYNGEE. V lost 4 bases to trimming and J lost 6 bases, with 7 bases between them. DNA of the CDR3: TGTGCCAGCAGCACAGGCGATGAAAAACTGTTTTTT. It specifies CASSTGDEKLFF. Full variable domain (remainder filled in from reference TRBV9 and TRBJ1-4): DSGVTQTPKHLITATGQRVTLRCSPRSGDLSVYWYQQSLDQGLQFLIQYYNGEERAKGNILERFSAQQFPDLHSELNLSSLELGDSALYFCASSTGDEKLFFGSGTQLSVL.

The CDR3 sequence: CASSYRTGIYGYTF. In DNA, the CDR3 is TGTGCCAGCAGCTATCGGACAGGGATCTATGGCTACACCTTC. The genes are TRBV5-6 and TRBJ1-2; 8 bases map to TRBD1. This CDR3 has 14 amino acids. CDR1 and CDR2 (germline): SGHDT, YYEEEE. V shed 3 bases and J 4 bases; nucleotides not matched to a gene: 5.

The rearrangement links TRBV11-2 to TRBJ1-3, with 7 bases matching TRBD1. Trimming cost V 1 base and J 16 bases; bases outside gene matches: 7. CDR1 SGHAT and CDR2 FQNNGV come from the germline V gene. The CDR3 is made up of 12 amino acids. The CDR3 reads CASSLVGTAVYF. For the CDR3, the DNA is TGTGCCAGCAGCTTAGTCGGGACAGCAGTTTATTTT. Full variable domain (rest looked up from reference TRBV11-2 and TRBJ1-3): EAGVAQSPRYKIIEKRQSVAFWCNPISGHATLYWYQQILGQGPKLLIQFQNNGVVDDSQLPKDRFSAERLKGVDSTLKIQPAKLEDSAVYLCASSLVGTAVYFGEGSWLTVV.

This chain joins TRBV6-6 and TRBJ2-3; D might be TRBD1 (6 bases). V was trimmed by 2 bases and J by 3 bases, leaving 12 bases between them. Germline V gene sequence: CDR1 MNHNY, CDR2 SVGAGI (reference sequence). The CDR3 length is 15 residues. CDR3 DNA sequence: TGTGCCAGCAGTTACACACAGGGTCGGACAGATACGCAGTATTTT. It is translated as CASSYTQGRTDTQYF.

Worth noting for this clone: One junction end disagrees with the germline gene, perhaps due to a read error. The V and J genes are TRBV14 and TRBJ1-3, with D possibly matching TRBD1 (5 bases). Germline V lookup: CDR1 SGHDN, CDR2 FVKESK. This CDR3 comprises 14 residues. CDR3 residues: CASSQGTAWGTAQF. The CDR3 nucleotides are TGTGCCAGCAGCCAGGGGACGGCATGGGGGACCGCGCAGTTT.

The rearrangement joins TRBV5-6 to TRBJ2-3; D might be TRBD2 (5 bases). This CDR3 region has 17 residues. The germline V gene has CDR1 SGHDT and CDR2 YYEEEE. Trimming took 0 bases from V and 1 from J, leaving 15 bases between them. The CDR3: CASSLAEGGLGTDTQYF. The CDR3 bases are TGTGCCAGCAGCTTGGCCGAAGGAGGCTTGGGCACAGATACGCAGTATTTT.

Worth noting for this clone: Given a much more abundant clone one base away, this may be a read error. The rearrangement uses TRBV28 and TRBJ1-5; D gene unclear. This CDR3 region has 19 residues. The germline CDR1 and CDR2 sequences are MDHEN and SYDVKM. CDR3: CASSLWGIGELTSNQLQHF. In nucleotides, the CDR3 is TGTGCCAGCAGTTTATGGGGAATCGGGGAACTTACCAGCAATCAGCTCCAGCATTTT.

The CDR3 sequence: CASSSRWPAYNEQFF. The CDR3 bases are TGTGCCAGCAGCTCCCGTTGGCCGGCCTACAATGAGCAGTTCTTC. This chain uses TRBV11-2 with TRBJ2-1; D is unclear. V was trimmed by 4 bases and J by 2 bases, leaving 12 bases between them. The length of the CDR3 is 15 residues. The germline V gene encodes CDR1 SGHAT and CDR2 FQNNGV.

This rearrangement joins TRBV6-4 to TRBJ1-1; a possible D gene is TRBD1 (6 bases). Germline-derived CDR1 and CDR2 are MRHNA and SNTAGT. The CDR3 has 14 amino acids. The germline V and J ends were trimmed by 5 bases and 3 bases, with 13 bases remaining between them. CDR3 sequence reads: CASSWTASDTEAFF. The DNA of the CDR3 is TGTGCCAGCAGTTGGACAGCGTCCGACACTGAAGCTTTCTTT.

This clone was seen just once. The CDR3 is CASRRLDSYEQYF. Written as DNA, the CDR3 is TGTGCCAGCAGACGACTGGACTCCTACGAGCAGTACTTC. The chain carries TRBV2 and TRBJ2-7; D gene unclear. CDR3 length: 13 amino acids. V dropped 6 bases and J dropped 0 bases, with 9 bases sitting between them. Germline CDR1 SNHLY, CDR2 FYNNEI.